This TCR beta chain was sequenced for a study of spatial heterogeneity in lung cancer. Each CDR3 protein gets one entry after TCRdb re-called the 5' RACE reads with MiXCR. This table holds 20,000 to 25,000 distinct CDR3 sequences, about 15% found once. Whole-study findings and limits: Counts of expanded alpha and beta TCRs within tumors tracked the tumor nonsynonymous mutation count.

This clonotype was seen many times. Its target is not known. Indicated time point: sample taken at primary tumor resection. Patients with untreated early-stage non-small cell lung cancer, numbering approximately 79, were the donors. The study sequenced unsorted whole RNA from tumor, nontumor lung or frozen PBMC. The germline CDR1 and CDR2 sequences are DFQATT and SNEGSKA (reference sequence). V lost 1 base, J lost 4 bases, and 5 bases stayed unmatched. CDR3 length: 17 residues. The J gene is TRBJ2-6, the V gene TRBV20-1; 12 positions agree with TRBD2. Specimen: lung tumor tissue, collected at surgery. This sequence was found in a female donor with early-stage non-small cell lung cancer. The CDR3 sequence is CSARVASGRAGANVLTF. CDR3 in DNA: TGCAGTGCTAGAGTAGCTAGCGGGAGGGCAGGGGCCAACGTCCTGACTTTC.